This T cell receptor beta chain was captured by sequencing in a study of radiotherapy plus CTLA-4 blockade in lung cancer (dated by TCRdb to 2017 to 2018). Regarding the complete study: Among the enrolled patients, around 17% had an objective response, and about 29% reached disease control. What the authors observed across the whole study: After treatment with radiotherapy and ipilimumab, TCR clones that originated in tumors expanded in peripheral blood. The strongest predictors of response were reported to be early dynamic shifts in blood T cell clones along with a rise in serum interferon-beta following radiation.

The junction carries 12 bases between V and J, which are trimmed by 2 bases and 1 base respectively. The germline V gene yields SGHVS for CDR1 and FNYEAQ for CDR2. Measured from the cysteine to the phenylalanine, the CDR3 is 16 residues long. Only CDR3 DNA is held: 48 bases, read in frame from base 1. The study evaluated CTLA-4 blockade (ipilimumab) given together with focal radiation therapy in patients who had chemo-refractory metastatic non-small-cell lung cancer. A note on this clone: There is no known antigen for this receptor. Within one base of it there is no much larger clone, and no base qualities were kept.

Library generation was performed with the immunoSEQ multiplex PCR assay. TCRdb obtained this table from immuneACCESS and retained in-frame rearrangements with V and J assigned. These tables miss some clones; where compared with another copy, unresolved V genes account for less than half of the shortfall, and the remainder is unexplained. This sample has more than 90,000 clones in its table, and 75% to 80% of those were observed once. Together, the top ten hold approximately 5% of the sample. The sample was peripheral blood, taken from a patient treated with radiotherapy plus ipilimumab. The source of this sequence is a human donor with non-small cell lung cancer who had a partial response to radiotherapy plus ipilimumab. This chain is built from TRBV7-6 and TRBJ1-5; the D gene is perhaps TRBD1, on 6 matching bases. The CDR3 sequence is CASSLSAGASNQPQHF. The DNA sequence reads TGTGCCAGCAGCTTATCGGCGGGGGCCAGCAATCAGCCCCAGCATTTT.